One and the same sample provided the 32 T cell receptor beta chains below, sequenced in a study of cytomegalovirus exposure and HLA in healthy donors. A multiplex PCR was run with 60 Vbeta primers and 13 Jbeta primers. Repertoires were generated with immunoSEQ multiplex PCR, while TCRdb's copy carries only in-frame clones and drops some. The repertoire holds around 150,000 clones, with about 72% as singletons. Specimen: PBMCs. Receptors were obtained from a man in his forties or fifties in good health and CMV-seronegative.

J is TRBJ1-1 and V is TRBV10-3; D gene ambiguous. The CDR3 sequence is 15 residues long. Germline CDR1 and CDR2: ENHRY and SYGVKD. Deletions cut 3 bases from V and 0 bases from J, with 11 bases between. The CDR3 reads CAISDTLTVNTEAFF. In nucleotides, the CDR3 is TGTGCCATCAGTGATACTTTAACGGTGAACACTGAAGCTTTCTTT.

CDR3 coding DNA: TGTGCCAGCAGCTCCGACAGGGGGTCTAATTCACCCCTCCACTTT. Residues: CASSSDRGSNSPLHF. The gene calls are TRBV7-9 and TRBJ1-6, with 9 bases matching TRBD1. Trimming took 4 bases from V and 6 from J; bases not matched to a gene: 4. This CDR3 comprises 15 residues. Germline V CDR1 and CDR2: SEHNR, FQNEAQ (reference sequence).

The rearrangement joins TRBV29-1 to TRBJ1-1, with D possibly TRBD1 on 5 matching bases. CDR1 SQVTM and CDR2 ANQGSEA come from the germline V gene. Trimming left V 3 bases short and J 5 bases short, with 10 bases between. CDR3 length: 12 residues. In DNA form, the CDR3 reads TGCAGCGTTGATTGGGGGGGTACTGAAGCTTTCTTT. Translation gives CSVDWGGTEAFF.

Only a few counts were recorded for this clone. The J gene is TRBJ2-3, the V gene TRBV9, with 7 bases matching TRBD2. CDR1 and CDR2 (germline): SGDLS, YYNGEE. The CDR3 consists of 15 residues. V gave up 0 bases and J gave up 2 bases; unmatched junction bases: 3. In DNA form, the CDR3 reads TGTGCCAGCAGCGTAGGGGACTACCCCACAGATACGCAGTATTTT. This encodes CASSVGDYPTDTQYF. Together with reference TRBV9 and TRBJ2-3, the CDR3 gives the full variable domain: DSGVTQTPKHLITATGQRVTLRCSPRSGDLSVYWYQQSLDQGLQFLIQYYNGEERAKGNILERFSAQQFPDLHSELNLSSLELGDSALYFCASSVGDYPTDTQYFGPGTRLTVL.

The chain employs TRBV7-8 and TRBJ2-1; TRBD2 matches at 9 bases. The CDR3 is 15 amino acids. From germline, CDR1 is SGHVS and CDR2 FQNEAQ. The trim removed 2 bases at V and 5 bases at J, leaving 4 bases unmatched. The CDR3 sequence: CASSLSTSGHNEQFF. DNA of the CDR3: TGTGCCAGCAGCTTAAGTACTAGCGGGCACAATGAGCAGTTCTTC.

The rearrangement joins TRBV27 to TRBJ2-1, with D possibly TRBD1 on 6 matching bases. CDR1 is MNHEY and CDR2 is SMNVEV in the germline V gene (reference sequence). V was shortened by 7 bases and J by 8 bases, with 15 bases between the two germline ends. The CDR3 is 13 amino acids. The CDR3 loop is CASTPLGADEQFF. The CDR3 DNA reads as TGTGCCAGCACCCCATTGGGGGCGGATGAGCAGTTCTTC.

A few counts support this clone. This sequence joins TRBV18 and TRBJ1-1, with a possible D match to TRBD1 (5 bases). CDR3 length: 15 amino acids. Trimming pared 2 bases from V and 1 base from J, leaving 11 bases between. Looked up from germline, CDR1 is KGHSH and CDR2 is LQKENI. The CDR3 DNA reads TGTGCCAGCTCACCAATGCAGGGTAGGAACACTGAAGCTTTCTTT. Translating gives CASSPMQGRNTEAFF.

This chain joins TRBV28 and TRBJ1-4; a weak D match, TRBD1 (5 bases). CDR1 is MDHEN and CDR2 is SYDVKM in the germline V gene. V dropped 11 bases and J dropped 10 bases, with 20 bases sitting between them. The CDR3 consists of 13 residues. CDR3 protein: CAVTGVPWGKLFF. As DNA, the CDR3 is TGTGCCGTAACGGGGGTCCCTTGGGGAAAACTGTTTTTT.

This chain links TRBV5-1 with TRBJ2-7; no firm D call. Germline V gene sequence: CDR1 SGHRS, CDR2 YFSETQ. The CDR3 consists of 14 residues. V was cut by 1 base and J by 0 bases, with 8 bases left in between. The CDR3 DNA sequence: TGCGCCAGCAGCTTGAGAGGATACTCCTACGAGCAGTACTTC. Its protein is CASSLRGYSYEQYF. The whole variable domain, remainder taken from reference TRBV5-1 and TRBJ2-7, is KAGVTQTPRYLIKTRGQQVTLSCSPISGHRSVSWYQQTPGQGLQFLFEYFSETQRNKGNFPGRFSGRQFSNSRSEMNVSTLELGDSALYLCASSLRGYSYEQYFGPGTRLTVT.

The chain carries TRBV29-1 and TRBJ1-2, with 10 bases aligning to TRBD1. J lost 6 bases, V lost 8 bases, and 6 bases had no gene match. The CDR3 has 12 amino acids. Germline V lookup: CDR1 SQVTM, CDR2 ANQGSEA. The CDR3 sequence: CSYRTGGDGYTF. DNA of the CDR3: TGCAGCTACCGGACAGGGGGAGATGGCTACACCTTC.

The chain recombines TRBV2 with TRBJ2-3; 9 bases agree with TRBD2. The CDR3 length is 12 residues. The germline V gene encodes CDR1 SNHLY and CDR2 FYNNEI. V lost 6 bases, J lost 14 bases, and 9 bases stayed unmatched. The CDR3 DNA sequence: TGTGCCAGCAGAGAAACCGGGACTAGCCTGTATTTT. Its translation: CASRETGTSLYF.

This chain links TRBV28 with TRBJ1-4; D might be TRBD1 (5 bases). CDR3 size: 13 residues. From germline, CDR1 is MDHEN and CDR2 SYDVKM. Trimming took off 6 bases at V and 8 bases at J, with 13 bases between the two ends. CDR3 sequence reads: CASRRGWGEKLFF. CDR3 DNA: TGTGCCAGCAGGCGGGGTTGGGGGGAAAAACTGTTTTTT.

In its sample, this clone was seen a few times. V and J are TRBV7-2 and TRBJ1-5; D might be TRBD1 (6 bases). CDR3 size: 15 residues. The germline V gene encodes CDR1 SGHTA and CDR2 FQGNSA. V lost 2 bases and J lost 3, with 11 bases in between. CDR3 bases: TGTGCCAGCAGCTTACGAGGACAGCCCAATCAGCCCCAGCATTTT. Amino acids: CASSLRGQPNQPQHF.

The chain employs TRBV19 and TRBJ2-3; maybe TRBD1 (6 bases). Germline CDR1 LNHDA, CDR2 SQIVND (reference sequence). CDR3 size: 14 residues. Between the trimmed V and J ends, which lost 8 bases and 4 bases, there was a span of 16 bases. In DNA, the CDR3 is TGTGCCAGTCACCCACAGGGCCTGGCAGATACGCAGTATTTT. Residues: CASHPQGLADTQYF.

The genes are TRBV29-1 and TRBJ1-4, with TRBD1 identical over 8 bases. Per germline, CDR1 SQVTM and CDR2 ANQGSEA. This CDR3 is 13 amino acids long. V lost 6 bases to trimming and J lost 7 bases; unmatched junction nucleotides: 7. This CDR3 reads CSVRGQGVEKLFF. For the CDR3, the DNA is TGCAGCGTGCGAGGACAGGGAGTTGAAAAACTGTTTTTT.

This clone has only a few counts. Other DNA sequences in the sample encode the same CDR3. The chain carries TRBV9 and TRBJ2-3; D uncertain. From germline, CDR1 is SGDLS and CDR2 YYNGEE. The CDR3 is 13 amino acids. V lost 4 bases and J 0 bases, leaving 6 bases between the germline ends. The DNA of the CDR3 is TGTGCCAGCAGCCCTACTAGCACAGATACGCAGTATTTT. Translated: CASSPTSTDTQYF.

The chain has TRBV10-3 and TRBJ1-2; 12 bases map to TRBD1. Germline trimming cut 5 bases from V and 4 bases from J; bases unmatched to any gene: 8. The CDR3 loop spans 16 amino acids. Looked up from germline, CDR1 is ENHRY and CDR2 is SYGVKD. CDR3 sequence (DNA): TGTGCCATCAGTAAGGGACAGGGGGCGACAGGCTATGGCTACACCTTC. This gives the protein CAISKGQGATGYGYTF.

The chain employs TRBV7-9 and TRBJ2-3, with D possibly being TRBD1 (6 bases). Germline V gene sequence: CDR1 SEHNR, CDR2 FQNEAQ (reference sequence). V gave up 6 bases and J gave up 0 bases, with 25 bases separating them. The CDR3 sequence is 19 residues long. The CDR3 is CASSPSQISGTHSTDTQYF. The CDR3 nucleotides are TGTGCCAGCAGTCCATCACAGATCTCCGGGACACATAGCACAGATACGCAGTATTTT.

The V and J genes are TRBV10-1 and TRBJ2-5; D gene unclear. The ends were cut back, 3 bases at V and 0 bases at J, with 5 bases in the middle. Germline lookup yields CDR1 WNHNN and CDR2 SYGVQD (reference sequence). The CDR3 consists of 13 residues. CDR3 loop: CASSDGYQETQYF. In DNA, the CDR3 is TGCGCCAGCAGTGACGGGTACCAAGAGACCCAGTACTTC.

V is TRBV5-1 and J is TRBJ2-2; the match to TRBD1 covers 8 bases. The CDR3 has 16 residues. V trimming: 4 bases; J trimming: 4 bases; junction bases outside the gene matches: 9. The germline V gene encodes CDR1 SGHRS and CDR2 YFSETQ. In DNA, the CDR3 is TGCGCCAGCAGCCCAGGACAGGGTTCGGCCACCGGGGAGCTGTTTTTT. Its protein product is CASSPGQGSATGELFF.

A note on this clone: Other DNA sequences in the same sample also yield this CDR3. The J gene is TRBJ1-5, the V gene TRBV5-1; 7 nucleotides line up with TRBD1. V lost 4 bases to trimming and J lost 3 bases; unmatched junction nucleotides: 4. Germline V gives CDR1 SGHRS, CDR2 YFSETQ. The CDR3 consists of 14 residues. The DNA of the CDR3 is TGCGCCAGCAGCCCAGGGGGTTCCAATCAGCCCCAGCATTTT. Translated: CASSPGGSNQPQHF.

DNA for the CDR3: TGCGCCAGCAGCTTGTATGGCGCGACAGCGGGCTACGAGCAGTACTTC. This encodes CASSLYGATAGYEQYF. This chain uses TRBV5-1 with TRBJ2-7; D may be TRBD2 (6 bases). Per the germline V gene, CDR1 is SGHRS and CDR2 is YFSETQ. This CDR3 has 16 residues. V lost 1 base and J lost 3, with 17 bases in between. Combining the CDR3 with reference TRBV5-1 and TRBJ2-7 gives the whole variable domain KAGVTQTPRYLIKTRGQQVTLSCSPISGHRSVSWYQQTPGQGLQFLFEYFSETQRNKGNFPGRFSGRQFSNSRSEMNVSTLELGDSALYLCASSLYGATAGYEQYFGPGTRLTVT.

The chain couples TRBV7-9 to TRBJ1-6; weak D call: TRBD1 (5 bases). Germline CDR1 SEHNR, CDR2 FQNEAQ (reference sequence). V was cut by 1 base and J by 10 bases, with 11 bases left in between. The CDR3 is 14 amino acids. The CDR3 here is CASSLVGAESPLHF. CDR3 sequence (DNA): TGTGCCAGCAGCTTAGTTGGGGCTGAATCACCCCTCCACTTT.

The V and J genes are TRBV7-2 and TRBJ2-1; D is unclear. This CDR3 is built from 13 residues. Trimming took off 5 bases at V and 2 bases at J, with 7 bases between the two ends. Germline V lookup: CDR1 SGHTA, CDR2 FQGNSA. CDR3 amino acids: CASSGEPYNEQFF. The CDR3, as DNA: TGTGCCAGCAGCGGAGAACCCTACAATGAGCAGTTCTTC.

V gene TRBV18 combines with J gene TRBJ2-7; the D gene is possibly TRBD1 (7 bases). The ends were cut back, 1 base at V and 5 bases at J, with 15 bases in the middle. CDR3 length equals 15 residues. Germline-derived CDR1 and CDR2 are KGHSH and LQKENI. The DNA of the CDR3 is TGTGCCAGCTCACCACGGGCGGAGGGGGCTAACGAGCAGTACTTC. Translating it yields CASSPRAEGANEQYF.

The chain links TRBV11-2 to TRBJ2-1, with 8 bases lining up with TRBD1. V was pared by 1 base and J by 8 bases, with 7 bases of the junction left unmatched. The length of the CDR3 is 15 residues. Germline CDR1 is SGHAT and CDR2 is FQNNGV. The CDR3 DNA follows: TGTGCCAGCAGCTTAGCTCTGGACAGGGTATATGAGCAGTTCTTC. Amino acid sequence: CASSLALDRVYEQFF.

Only a few counts were recorded for this clone. The chain combines TRBV5-1 with TRBJ2-3; D possibly corresponds to TRBD2 (6 bases). V lost 0 bases and J 5 bases, leaving 16 bases between the germline ends. The CDR3 is 16 residues long. The germline CDR1 and CDR2 sequences are SGHRS and YFSETQ. In DNA form, the CDR3 reads TGCGCCAGCAGCTTGGACCCGATCCAGGGAGGAGATACGCAGTATTTT. Protein: CASSLDPIQGGDTQYF.

This clone has only a few counts. V gene TRBV6-5 combines with J gene TRBJ1-5; D perhaps matches TRBD1 (6 bases). The ends were cut back, 6 bases at V and 11 bases at J, with 17 bases in the middle. The V gene's germline CDR1 is MNHEY and CDR2 SVGAGI. The CDR3 contains 13 residues. CDR3 nucleotide sequence: TGTGCCAGCAGCCAAGGACAGCAAGGGACCCAGCATTTT. Its translation is CASSQGQQGTQHF.

J is TRBJ1-2 and V is TRBV5-1; D is ambiguous. V lost 5 bases and J 0 bases, leaving 11 bases between the germline ends. The CDR3 covers 14 residues. Germline V lookup: CDR1 SGHRS, CDR2 YFSETQ. The DNA for the CDR3 is TGCGCCAGCAGAGCAGGAACGACTAACTATGGCTACACCTTC. Protein product: CASRAGTTNYGYTF. Variable domain in full (rest from reference TRBV5-1 and TRBJ1-2): KAGVTQTPRYLIKTRGQQVTLSCSPISGHRSVSWYQQTPGQGLQFLFEYFSETQRNKGNFPGRFSGRQFSNSRSEMNVSTLELGDSALYLCASRAGTTNYGYTFGSGTRLTVV.

CDR3 in amino acids: CASTLVATDTQYF. As DNA, the CDR3 is TGTGCCAGCACCCTAGTTGCCACAGATACGCAGTATTTT. The V call is TRBV28, the J call TRBJ2-3, with D uncertain. This CDR3 comprises 13 residues. V was pared by 7 bases and J by 2 bases, with 10 bases between. In germline, CDR1 is MDHEN, CDR2 SYDVKM.

Worth noting for this clone: At one boundary the junction diverges from the germline segment, which might be a read error. This chain joins TRBV30 and TRBJ1-2; possible D gene TRBD1, 6 bases. The V gene's germline CDR1 is GTSNPN and CDR2 SVGIG (reference sequence). The CDR3 is 13 amino acids. The CDR3 protein is CAWSPQTGYGSTF. The CDR3 coding sequence is TGTGCCTGGAGTCCCCAGACAGGTTATGGCTCCACCTTC.

The chain joins TRBV19 to TRBJ2-2; D might be TRBD2 (6 bases). Germline values: CDR1 LNHDA, CDR2 SQIVND (reference sequence). The CDR3 totals 14 residues. V lost 1 base, J lost 7 bases, and 10 bases lay in between. CDR3 sequence reads: CASSIAGASGELFF. DNA for the CDR3: TGTGCCAGTAGTATAGCGGGAGCCAGCGGGGAGCTGTTTTTT.